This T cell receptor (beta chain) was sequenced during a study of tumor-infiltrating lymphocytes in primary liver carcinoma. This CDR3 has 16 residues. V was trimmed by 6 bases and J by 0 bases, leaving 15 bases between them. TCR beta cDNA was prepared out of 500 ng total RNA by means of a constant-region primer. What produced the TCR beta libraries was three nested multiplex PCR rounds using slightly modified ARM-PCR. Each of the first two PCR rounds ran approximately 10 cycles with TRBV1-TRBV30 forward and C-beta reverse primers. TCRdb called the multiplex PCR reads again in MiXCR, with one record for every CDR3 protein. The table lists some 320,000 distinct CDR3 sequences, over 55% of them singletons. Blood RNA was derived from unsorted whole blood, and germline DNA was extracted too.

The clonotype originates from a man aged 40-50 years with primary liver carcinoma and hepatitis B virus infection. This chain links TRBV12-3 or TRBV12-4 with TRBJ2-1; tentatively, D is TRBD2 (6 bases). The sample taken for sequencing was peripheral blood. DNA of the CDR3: TGTGCCAGCAGGCCCCACGGTAGCGGCTCCTACAATGAGCAGTTCTTC. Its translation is CASRPHGSGSYNEQFF.